These 17 T cell receptor beta chains came from one sample sequenced in a study of blood T cell repertoires in COVID-19. Here immunoSEQ multiplex PCR was the method, and the copy in TCRdb shows in-frame clones only, minus some. Of under 250,000 clones listed, around 83% are singletons. The sample consisted of PBMCs or T cells enriched from blood (not recorded which). Source of these receptors: a middle-aged woman with acute COVID-19.

The rearrangement joins TRBV25-1 to TRBJ2-2, with D possibly matching TRBD1 (6 bases). CDR1 is MGHDK, CDR2 SYGVNS, per germline. The CDR3 runs 15 residues. With 6 bases removed from V and 5 bases from J, the gap between germline ends came to 16 bases. CDR3 in DNA: TGTGCCAGCAGCCACAGGGCCCGGGGAACCGGGGAGCTGTTTTTT. Its translation: CASSHRARGTGELFF.

The chain couples TRBV6-5 to TRBJ2-5; D might be TRBD1 (6 bases). The CDR3 totals 14 residues. V gave up 0 bases and J gave up 6 bases, with 11 bases separating them. The germline V gene has CDR1 MNHEY and CDR2 SVGAGI. The CDR3 bases are TGTGCCAGCAGTTACTCTGGGGGCGCGCAGACCCAGTACTTC. Its protein is CASSYSGGAQTQYF.

The chain recombines TRBV7-9 with TRBJ2-5, with TRBD2 matching 8 bases. This CDR3 is built from 15 residues. After removal of 5 bases from V and 5 bases from J, the junction contained 10 bases not matched to a gene. Germline values: CDR1 SEHNR, CDR2 FQNEAQ (reference sequence). The CDR3 nucleotides are TGTGCCAGCAGCACTAAAGCGGGGGAAGAGGAGACCCAGTACTTC. As protein: CASSTKAGEEETQYF.

V usage is TRBV19 and J usage is TRBJ1-5; 8 bases are shared with TRBD1. CDR3 size: 15 residues. The germline V gene has CDR1 LNHDA and CDR2 SQIVND (reference sequence). The trim removed 6 bases at V and 1 base at J, leaving 5 bases unmatched. CDR3 nucleotides: TGTGCCAGTAGGTTGGACAGGGCGAGCAATCAGCCCCAGCATTTT. Encoded protein: CASRLDRASNQPQHF.

This clone has a handful of counts. The chain joins TRBV3-1 (or the pseudogene TRBV3-2) to TRBJ1-6; 7 bases map to TRBD1. V gave up 9 bases and J gave up 7 bases; unmatched junction bases: 9. The germline CDR1 and CDR2 sequences are LGHDT and YNNKEL (reference sequence). The CDR3 consists of 14 residues. The chain's CDR3 is CASSTGTENSPLHF. The DNA for the CDR3 is TGTGCCAGTTCGACCGGGACAGAGAATTCACCCCTCCACTTT.

This chain uses TRBV28 with TRBJ2-7, with 7 nucleotides matching TRBD2. Germline trimming cut 5 bases from V and 1 base from J; bases unmatched to any gene: 8. Looked up from germline, CDR1 is MDHEN and CDR2 is SYDVKM. The CDR3 runs to 15 residues. DNA of the CDR3: TGTGCCAGCAGTCCCTTCGGGGGGTTGTCCTACGAGCAGTACTTC. As protein: CASSPFGGLSYEQYF. The full variable domain, completed using reference TRBV28 and TRBJ2-7, is DVKVTQSSRYLVKRTGEKVFLECVQDMDHENMFWYRQDPGLGLRLIYFSYDVKMKEKGDIPEGYSVSREKKERFSLILESASTNQTSMYLCASSPFGGLSYEQYFGPGTRLTVT.

This clone appeared once. The V call is TRBV24-1, the J call TRBJ2-3; D remains unclear. From germline, CDR1 is KGHDR and CDR2 SFDVKD. V was shortened by 4 bases and J by 0 bases, with 10 bases between the two germline ends. The CDR3 consists of 15 residues. The CDR3 bases are TGTGCCACCAGTGAGTCGACAACTAGCACAGATACGCAGTATTTT. This encodes CATSESTTSTDTQYF.

The chain uses TRBV19 and TRBJ2-7; 8 positions match TRBD1. The V segment lost 5 bases and the J segment 6 bases; nucleotides outside the gene matches: 6. Germline V lookup: CDR1 LNHDA, CDR2 SQIVND (reference sequence). The CDR3 is made up of 13 amino acids. Written as DNA, the CDR3 is TGTGCCAGTAGTCCCGGACAGGGCGGCGAGCAGTACTTC. Residues: CASSPGQGGEQYF.

V and J are TRBV30 and TRBJ1-5; perhaps TRBD1 as D (6 bases). CDR3 length equals 15 residues. The V end lost 1 base, the J end lost 0 bases, and 10 bases lay between the germline ends. The germline V gene has CDR1 GTSNPN and CDR2 SVGIG (reference sequence). CDR3 loop: CAWSAGARSNQPQHF. As DNA, the CDR3 is TGTGCCTGGAGTGCAGGGGCGCGTAGCAATCAGCCCCAGCATTTT.

The gene calls are TRBV6-5 and TRBJ2-3; 7 positions match TRBD1. Germline V gene data show CDR1 as MNHEY and CDR2 as SVGAGI. V dropped 0 bases and J dropped 3; count of bases not matched to a gene: 3. The CDR3 has 15 residues. CDR3 nucleotide sequence: TGTGCCAGCAGTTACTCGACAGGGATTACAGATACGCAGTATTTT. It translates to CASSYSTGITDTQYF.

V gene TRBV14 combines with J gene TRBJ1-2; TRBD1 aligns across 11 bases. Germline V gives CDR1 SGHDN, CDR2 FVKESK. Trimming removed 4 bases from V and 0 bases from J; junction bases left unmatched: 13. This CDR3 has 19 residues. In DNA form, the CDR3 reads TGTGCCAGCAGCCCCACTTTGGGACAGGGGGGATATACTAACTATGGCTACACCTTC. It codes for CASSPTLGQGGYTNYGYTF.

The CDR3 DNA reads as TGTGCCAGCAGTGAAGCGGCGTCCCGGGACAGGGGCCGGCACTATGGCTACACCTTC. This encodes CASSEAASRDRGRHYGYTF. This chain connects TRBV6-1 to TRBJ1-2, with 10 nucleotides matching TRBD1. CDR1 and CDR2 (germline): MNHNS, SASEGT. The V segment lost 0 bases and the J segment 3 bases; nucleotides outside the gene matches: 13. This CDR3 is built from 19 residues.

This sequence joins TRBV18 and TRBJ1-5; 7 positions match TRBD1. The CDR3 runs to 17 residues. The V gene's germline CDR1 is KGHSH and CDR2 LQKENI. The junction had 11 bases not matched to a gene; V was cut back by 0 bases and J by 6 bases. The CDR3 DNA is TGTGCCAGCTCACCACCGGGGGGACAGCGAAAGGGTCAGCCCCAGCATTTT. Its protein is CASSPPGGQRKGQPQHF.

Here the CDR3 reads CASSLGTGGQPQHF. CDR3 coding DNA: TGCGCCAGCAGCTTGGGAACAGGGGGTCAGCCCCAGCATTTT. The V call is TRBV5-1, the J call TRBJ1-5; TRBD1 matches 8 bases. The V and J ends lost 0 bases and 6 bases, in that order; junction bases with no gene match: 2. The V gene's germline CDR1 is SGHRS and CDR2 YFSETQ. The CDR3 covers 14 residues.

This chain joins TRBV29-1 and TRBJ2-2; D remains ambiguous. V lost 0 bases and J lost 5, with 10 bases in between. Germline loops: CDR1 SQVTM, CDR2 ANQGSEA. This CDR3 spans 14 amino acids. For the CDR3, the DNA is TGCAGCGTTGAAGAGACTCGTCAAACCGGGGAGCTGTTTTTT. It is translated as CSVEETRQTGELFF.

V and J are TRBV7-9 and TRBJ2-7; 7 bases align to TRBD2. The CDR3 sequence is 13 residues long. CDR1 is SEHNR and CDR2 is FQNEAQ in the germline V gene (reference sequence). The trim removed 8 bases at V and 3 bases at J, leaving 7 bases unmatched. The CDR3 loop reads CASSDSGDYEQYF. The CDR3 DNA reads TGTGCCAGCTCCGACAGCGGGGACTACGAGCAGTACTTC.

J is TRBJ2-6 and V is TRBV27; D unclear. Germline values: CDR1 MNHEY, CDR2 SMNVEV (reference sequence). The CDR3 has 17 residues. Deletions cut 5 bases from V and 0 bases from J, with 14 bases between. The CDR3 DNA reads as TGTGCCAGCAGTCCCACAGTCACCTCCTCTGGGGCCAACGTCCTGACTTTC. This translates into CASSPTVTSSGANVLTF. The full variable domain, with the rest looked up from reference TRBV27 and TRBJ2-6, is EAQVTQNPRYLITVTGKKLTVTCSQNMNHEYMSWYRQDPGLGLRQIYYSMNVEVTDKGDVPEGYKVSRKEKRNFPLILESPSPNQTSLYFCASSPTVTSSGANVLTFGAGSRLTVL.